This T cell receptor (beta chain) was identified in a study of T-cell reconstitution after alpha-beta-depleted transplantation in children. Unique molecular identifiers were used to barcode this TCRbeta library. TCRdb reanalysed the PCR reads using MiXCR and keeps one entry per CDR3 protein. The profile shows hundreds of thousands of distinct CDR3 sequences, more than 10% of them singletons. This clonotype occurred many times. Between the trimmed V and J ends, which lost 0 bases and 9 bases, there was a span of 11 bases. This CDR3 comprises 13 residues. The germline V gene encodes CDR1 LGHNA and CDR2 YSLEER.

The material was PBMCs from the stem cell graft donor, obtained from the stem cell graft. The rearrangement joins TRBV4-3 to TRBJ1-1, with D uncertain. This receptor was taken from a human donor who donated a stem cell graft to a child with acute lymphoblastic leukemia. The CDR3 loop is CASSQEYDRQAFF. Here the CDR3 DNA reads TGCGCCAGCAGCCAAGAGTATGACCGCCAAGCTTTCTTT.